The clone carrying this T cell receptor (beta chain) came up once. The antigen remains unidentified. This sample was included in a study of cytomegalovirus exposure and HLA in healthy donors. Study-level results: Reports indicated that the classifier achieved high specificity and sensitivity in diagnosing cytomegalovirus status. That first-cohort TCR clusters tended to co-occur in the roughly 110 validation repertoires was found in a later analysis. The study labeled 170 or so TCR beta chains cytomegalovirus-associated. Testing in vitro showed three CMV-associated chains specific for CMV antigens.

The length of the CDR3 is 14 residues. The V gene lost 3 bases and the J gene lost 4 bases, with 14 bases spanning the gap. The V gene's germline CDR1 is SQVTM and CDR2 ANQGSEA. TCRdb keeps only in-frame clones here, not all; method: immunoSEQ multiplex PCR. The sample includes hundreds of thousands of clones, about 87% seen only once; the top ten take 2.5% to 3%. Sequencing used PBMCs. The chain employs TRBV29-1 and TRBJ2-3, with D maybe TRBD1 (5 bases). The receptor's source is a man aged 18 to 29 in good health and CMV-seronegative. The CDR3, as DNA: TGCAGCGTTGAGAGGCAGGGCTTCGCAGATACGCAGTATTTT. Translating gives CSVERQGFADTQYF.